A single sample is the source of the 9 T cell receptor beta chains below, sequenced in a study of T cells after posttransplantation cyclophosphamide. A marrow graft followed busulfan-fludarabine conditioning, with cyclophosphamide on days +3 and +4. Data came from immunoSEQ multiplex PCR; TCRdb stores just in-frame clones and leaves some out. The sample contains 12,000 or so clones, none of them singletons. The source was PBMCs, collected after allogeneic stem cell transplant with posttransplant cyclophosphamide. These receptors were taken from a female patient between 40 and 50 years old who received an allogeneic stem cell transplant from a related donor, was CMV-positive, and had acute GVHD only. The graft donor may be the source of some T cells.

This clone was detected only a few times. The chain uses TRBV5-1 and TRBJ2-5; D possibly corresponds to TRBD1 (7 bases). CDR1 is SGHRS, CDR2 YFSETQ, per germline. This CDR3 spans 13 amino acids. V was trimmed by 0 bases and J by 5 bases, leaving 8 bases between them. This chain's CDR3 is CASSLAGGETQYF. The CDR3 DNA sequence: TGCGCCAGCAGCTTGGCAGGGGGGGAGACCCAGTACTTC.

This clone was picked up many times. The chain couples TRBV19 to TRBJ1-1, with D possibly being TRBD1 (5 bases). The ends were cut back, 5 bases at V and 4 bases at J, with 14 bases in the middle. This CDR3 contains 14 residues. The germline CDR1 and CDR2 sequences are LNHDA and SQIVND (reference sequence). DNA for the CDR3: TGTGCCAGTAGTCCGGGGGTGGGGCGCACTGAAGCTTTCTTT. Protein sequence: CASSPGVGRTEAFF.

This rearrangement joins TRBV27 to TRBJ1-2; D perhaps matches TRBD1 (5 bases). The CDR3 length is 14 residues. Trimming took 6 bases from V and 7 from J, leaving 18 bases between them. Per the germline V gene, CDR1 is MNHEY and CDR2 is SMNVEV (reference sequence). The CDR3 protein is CASRHSGGAGGYTF. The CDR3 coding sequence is TGTGCCAGCAGGCATTCGGGAGGGGCTGGTGGCTACACCTTC.

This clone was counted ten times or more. The CDR3 bases are TGTGCCAGCAGCCAAGGGGGCAGGGTGGCTTCACCCCTCCACTTT. It specifies CASSQGGRVASPLHF. The chain has TRBV4-2 and TRBJ1-6; TRBD1 is a possible D gene (5 bases). This CDR3 region has 15 residues. Germline-derived CDR1 and CDR2 are LGHNA and YNFKEQ. V was clipped by 1 base and J by 9 bases, with 13 bases between them.

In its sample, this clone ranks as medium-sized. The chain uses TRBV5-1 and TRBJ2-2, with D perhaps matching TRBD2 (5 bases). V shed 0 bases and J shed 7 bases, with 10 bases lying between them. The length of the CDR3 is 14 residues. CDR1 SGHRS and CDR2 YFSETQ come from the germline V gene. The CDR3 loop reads CASSLVSGSGELFF. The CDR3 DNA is TGCGCCAGCAGCTTGGTTTCGGGGAGCGGGGAGCTGTTTTTT.

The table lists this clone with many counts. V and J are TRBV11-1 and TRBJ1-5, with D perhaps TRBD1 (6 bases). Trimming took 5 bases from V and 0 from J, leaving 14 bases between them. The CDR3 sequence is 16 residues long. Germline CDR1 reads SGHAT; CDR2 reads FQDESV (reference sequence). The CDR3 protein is CASSQIGGYSNQPQHF. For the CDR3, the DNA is TGTGCCAGCAGCCAAATAGGGGGATATAGCAATCAGCCCCAGCATTTT.

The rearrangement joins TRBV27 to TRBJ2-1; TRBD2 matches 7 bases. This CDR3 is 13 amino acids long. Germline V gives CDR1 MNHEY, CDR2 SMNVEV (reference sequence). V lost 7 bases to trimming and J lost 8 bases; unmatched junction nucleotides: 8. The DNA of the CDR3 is TGTGCCAGCAAATTTTGGGAGGGCGATGAGCAGTTCTTC. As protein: CASKFWEGDEQFF.

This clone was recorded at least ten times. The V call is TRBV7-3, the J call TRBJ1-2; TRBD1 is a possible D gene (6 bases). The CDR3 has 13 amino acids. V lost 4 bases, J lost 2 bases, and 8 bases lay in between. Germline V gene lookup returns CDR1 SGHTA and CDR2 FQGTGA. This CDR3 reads CASSSDSNYGYTF. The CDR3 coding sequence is TGTGCCAGCAGCTCGGACAGCAACTATGGCTACACCTTC.

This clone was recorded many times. The CDR3, as DNA: TGTGCCAGCAGCTTAGTATTCCCTCTCTCTGGGGCCAACGTCCTGACTTTC. Encoded protein: CASSLVFPLSGANVLTF. The chain couples TRBV11-2 to TRBJ2-6; D is unresolved. Germline CDR1 and CDR2: SGHAT and FQNNGV. The V end lost 1 base, the J end lost 0 bases, and 10 bases lay between the germline ends. This CDR3 spans 17 amino acids.